The TCR beta chain described here comes from a study of identical twins (dated by TCRdb to about 2016). Looking at the study overall: TCR alpha and beta repertoires from monozygotic twins, unrelated adults of various ages and cord blood were deep-sequenced to test whether fetal clonotypes persist. To rule out contamination, the twin experiments were replicated at different times with different library preparation protocols.

Study-level results and caveats: Zero-insertion analyses could be partly confounded by invariant T cells such as MAIT and iNKT, although diverse VJ usage argued against such confounding for most clonotypes. Out-of-frame TCR alpha sequences shared between twins showed an excess of low generation-probability sequences compared with coincidental sharing between unrelated individuals. Abundant cord blood beta clonotypes had fewer insertions, young adult naive repertoires showed a similar but weaker trend, and memory repertoires showed no such trend. A weaker excess of twin sharing was found in beta out-of-frame sequences because the signal-to-noise ratio was lowered by fewer shared sequences. In monozygotic twins, recombination models systematically underestimated out-of-frame TCR alpha sharing, but the models matched the sharing seen between unrelated individuals. Because the same donors could not be followed over many years, conclusions were based on cross-sectional statistical analysis.

With regard to this clonotype: What this receptor recognizes is not known. No much larger clone exists at a distance of one base, and base qualities are not known.

The library was produced with 5' RACE. Instrument used: Illumina HiSeq 2000. Template switching introduced a universal primer binding site; the final cDNA contained a unique molecular identifier, enabling accurate counting of TCR cDNA molecules. Specific primers in the conserved constant-segment region were used to synthesize first-strand cDNA for the TCR alpha and beta chains. To control for contamination, every cDNA library carried two barcodes: a SMART-Mk sample barcode plus Illumina barcodes. Two successive PCR steps introduced TruSeq adapter sequences along with Illumina sample barcodes. Sequencing of the TCR alpha and beta cDNA libraries was done on the Illumina HiSeq platform using custom primers. The authors processed their data as follows. Unique molecular identifiers were extracted from raw reads with MiGEC, and CDR3 positions were determined with MiXCR. For each individual, recombination models were inferred using an EM algorithm with the repgenHMM and IGoR tools. The tcR package in R was used for shared clonotype analysis, with sharing normalized by the product of cloneset sizes. To study raw recombination without the effects of thymic and clonal selection, out-of-frame nonproductive sequences were analyzed. TCRdb redid the processing of the public reads, applying fastp at Q25 and MiXCR, and retained in-frame beta chains. Rows merge per CDR3 protein into single entries with the most common DNA and genes. These V and J calls are TCRdb output, not the study's own analysis. This sample comprises 1.5 million or so distinct CDR3 sequences, less than 40% of them detected only once. Over 0.25% of the sample is taken by the ten largest.

Every donor in the study was a healthy Caucasian. Spanning cysteine to phenylalanine, the CDR3 consists of 15 amino acids. Solely the CDR3 DNA is kept, with 45 bases framed from the first base. CDR1 and CDR2 are drawn from the germline V gene: SGHRS, YFSETQ. Sequenced input: cord blood. The rearranged chain carries TRBV5-1 and TRBJ2-1; TRBD1 is perhaps the D gene, given 5 matching bases. The closer fit of TRBJ2-7 to the DNA end suggests the J call may be wrong. The receptor comes from a newborn girl in good health. Here is the DNA: TGCGCCAGCAGTATGGTCAGGGTGACCTACAATGAGCAGTACTTC. Its translation is CASSMVRVTYNEQYF.